The count of the clone carrying this T cell receptor beta chain is one. The data stem from a study of technical replicates of blood from a few donors. The CDR3 extends over 13 amino acids. Trimming took 2 bases from V and 3 from J, leaving 7 bases between them. Germline V lookup: CDR1 MNHEY, CDR2 SVGAGI. Assay: immunoSEQ multiplex PCR; the TCRdb copy retains only in-frame clones and omits some. The repertoire holds about 62,000 clones, 85% to 90% seen once, with more than 4.5% in the top ten. The TCR sequence derives from a human donor in good health. Some clones in this sample may be carry-over from other donors' samples. The V and J genes are TRBV6-5 and TRBJ2-5, with D unclear. Sequenced material: PBMCs. The CDR3 spells CASSYVRKETQYF. CDR3 DNA: TGTGCCAGCAGTTACGTCAGGAAAGAGACCCAGTACTTC.